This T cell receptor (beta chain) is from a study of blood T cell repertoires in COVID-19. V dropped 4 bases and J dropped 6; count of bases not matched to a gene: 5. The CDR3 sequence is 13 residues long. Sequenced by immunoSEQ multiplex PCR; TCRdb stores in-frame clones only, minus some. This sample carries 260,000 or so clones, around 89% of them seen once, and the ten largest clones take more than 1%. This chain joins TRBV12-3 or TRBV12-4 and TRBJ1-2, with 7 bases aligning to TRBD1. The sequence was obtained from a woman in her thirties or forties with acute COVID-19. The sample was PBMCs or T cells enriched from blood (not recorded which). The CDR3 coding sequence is TGTGCCAGCAGTTCTAACAGGGGTGATGGCTACACCTTC. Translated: CASSSNRGDGYTF.